This TCR beta chain was found in a study of B cell selection in AIRE deficiency. CD4+CD127+ cells were sorted as the conventional CD4 T cells. This CDR3 has 17 amino acids. Germline loops: CDR1 LNHNV, CDR2 YYDKDF (reference sequence). Between the trimmed V and J ends, which lost 0 bases and 8 bases, there was a span of 17 bases. Some clones are missing from TCRdb's copy, which holds only in-frame ones; the method was immunoSEQ multiplex PCR. The sample carries some 25,000 clones, approximately 96% recorded once. Sample: conventional CD4+ T cells sorted from PBMCs. This sequence joins TRBV15 and TRBJ1-6; D might be TRBD1 (5 bases). This receptor was identified in a human donor with AIRE deficiency. CDR3 coding DNA: TGTGCCACCAGCAGAGATAAAGGCCCCGAACAGGATTCACCCCTCCACTTT. Protein sequence: CATSRDKGPEQDSPLHF.